These 8 T cell receptor beta chains came from one sample sequenced in a study of beta chain features in type 1 diabetes (dated by TCRdb to the late 2010s). Libraries were constructed by the immunoSEQ multiplex PCR assay. All of the isolated RNA was reverse transcribed with the High Capacity cDNA Reverse Transcription Kit, so expressed TCRB transcripts were sequenced. This is the immuneACCESS table as TCRdb keeps it, with only in-frame sequences that have V and J called. A part of the clones is gone; compared with another copy, unresolved V genes explain less than half, and the rest is unexplained. This sample has around 260,000 clones in its table, and roughly 20% of those were observed once. The ten largest clones add up to less than 0.03% of the sample. General study outcomes and caveats: In all four CD4+ subsets, TCRB CDR3 length was moderately but significantly shorter in type 1 diabetes patients.

The antigens these receptors bind are not known. The sample was naive CD4+ T cells from blood. Taken with the paper, the label for cell subset or site translates to: true naive CD4+ T cells. The receptors come from a woman aged 40 to 55 with type 1 diabetes.

The table lists this clone with a few counts. This chain's CDR3 is CASSYGGTGELFF. In DNA, the CDR3 is TGTGCCAGCAGCTACGGAGGCACCGGGGAGCTGTTTTTT. The chain combines TRBV5-4 with TRBJ2-2; D might be TRBD2 (5 bases). V dropped 3 bases and J dropped 4 bases, with 7 bases sitting between them. Germline V gene sequence: CDR1 SGHNT, CDR2 YYREEE (reference sequence). CDR3 size: 13 residues. Full variable domain (remainder filled in from reference TRBV5-4 and TRBJ2-2): ETGVTQSPTHLIKTRGQQVTLRCSSQSGHNTVSWYQQALGQGPQFIFQYYREEENGRGNFPPRFSGLQFPNYSSELNVNALELDDSALYLCASSYGGTGELFFGEGSRLTVL.

CDR3: CATSRRGTGKETQYF. The CDR3 DNA reads TGTGCCACCAGCCGGCGAGGGACAGGGAAAGAGACCCAGTACTTC. V usage is TRBV15 and J usage is TRBJ2-5, with TRBD1 identical over 9 bases. Germline lookup yields CDR1 LNHNV and CDR2 YYDKDF (reference sequence). The CDR3 is 15 amino acids. With V trimmed by 5 bases and J by 3 bases, 7 bases remained unmatched.

This clone has more than one count but fewer than ten. This chain connects TRBV28 to TRBJ2-5; TRBD2 matches at 7 bases. CDR3 length: 15 amino acids. The germline V gene has CDR1 MDHEN and CDR2 SYDVKM. With V trimmed by 5 bases and J by 4 bases, 10 bases remained unmatched. As DNA, the CDR3 is TGTGCCAGCAGTACCTCGCGGGAGAGGGGAGAGACCCAGTACTTC. Translation gives CASSTSRERGETQYF.

In its sample, this clone was seen a few times. The V and J genes are TRBV27 and TRBJ1-6, with D tentatively TRBD1 (5 bases). Trimming stripped 5 bases from V and 8 bases from J, with 13 bases between. Germline CDR1 is MNHEY and CDR2 is SMNVEV (reference sequence). This CDR3 contains 14 residues. In DNA, the CDR3 is TGTGCCAGCAGTCGGGATGGGGGGGATTCACCCCTCCACTTT. Translating gives CASSRDGGDSPLHF.

The rearrangement links TRBV6-5 to TRBJ2-2; TRBD1 is a possible D gene (5 bases). The V end was cut by 2 bases, the J end by 5 bases, with 12 bases between. Germline V gene data show CDR1 as MNHEY and CDR2 as SVGAGI. This CDR3 contains 15 residues. The CDR3 sequence: CASSYPPGITGELFF. CDR3 nucleotides: TGTGCCAGCAGTTACCCCCCAGGGATTACCGGGGAGCTGTTTTTT.

The CDR3 nucleotides are TGTGCCAGCAGCTTAGAGGTTTCCACTGAAGCTTTCTTT. Its protein is CASSLEVSTEAFF. The chain joins TRBV7-3 to TRBJ1-1; D is undetermined. The CDR3 covers 13 residues. Per the germline V gene, CDR1 is SGHTA and CDR2 is FQGTGA. The V and J ends lost 2 bases and 4 bases respectively, with 8 bases between them.

CDR3 bases: TGTGCCAGCAGCCCACAGGGGGCAAGTAGTGGCTACACCTTC. It is translated as CASSPQGASSGYTF. This chain joins TRBV7-2 and TRBJ1-2, with 9 bases lining up with TRBD1. With V trimmed by 5 bases and J by 7 bases, 8 bases remained unmatched. The CDR3 covers 14 residues. Germline-derived CDR1 and CDR2 are SGHTA and FQGNSA.

The V and J genes are TRBV9 and TRBJ2-3, with a possible D match to TRBD1 (6 bases). This CDR3 has 16 residues. Germline V CDR1 and CDR2: SGDLS, YYNGEE. V lost 0 bases to trimming and J lost 5 bases, with 16 bases between them. CDR3 coding DNA: TGTGCCAGCAGCGTAGCTTCCAGGGGAAACGGAGATACGCAGTATTTT. Its translation is CASSVASRGNGDTQYF.